This TCR beta chain was observed in a study of T cells in Graves' hyperthyroidism and ophthalmopathy (dated by TCRdb to about 2019). Some background on the complete study: Peripheral blood was collected at initial diagnosis, before any treatment. The 100 discovery patients were randomly divided into training and test sets at a 7:3 ratio. The paper reports TCR Vbeta CDR3 sequencing of fewer than 150 peripheral blood samples: 43 ophthalmopathy, under 80 hyperthyroidism and around 17 progressor patients. To identify distinguishing TCR V-J signatures, a discovery cohort of around 100 patients was used, comprising approximately 40 with Graves' ophthalmopathy and approximately 58 with stable Graves' hyperthyroidism. An independent validation cohort of around 19 hyperthyroidism patients and more than 15 patients who later progressed to ophthalmopathy tested prospective prediction of ophthalmopathy. Following sampling, methimazole starting at 30 mg daily was given to hyperthyroidism patients, and high-dose intravenous methylprednisolone was given to ophthalmopathy patients. The study also compared thyroid tissue and blood T-cell repertoires from about six Graves' hyperthyroidism patients.

In the ophthalmopathy patients, disease was moderately to severely active, with a Clinical Activity Score of 3 or more, a NOSPECS grade of 4 or more, and a duration of less than 3 months. Patients with uncontrolled infections, other autoimmune diseases, pregnancy or lactation were excluded. Clinical symptoms, serum thyroxine and TRAb, thyroid ultrasound, and orbital computed tomography formed the basis for the diagnoses. Ficoll-Paque density gradient centrifugation was used to isolate PBMCs from around 10 ml of fresh peripheral blood. Trizol reagent was used to extract total RNA, and RNA quality was then checked on an Agilent 2100 Bioanalyzer. This clonotype was recorded at least ten times. Its antigen is still unknown. One base away there is no much larger clone; base qualities are not given. Measured from the cysteine to the phenylalanine, the CDR3 is 15 residues long. The read is trimmed to its CDR3 DNA, 45 bases read in frame from base 1. CDR1 and CDR2 were assigned from the germline V gene as SNHLY and FYNNEI. Trimming takes 6 bases off V and 7 bases off J; junction bases not matched to a gene: 10.

Overall study outcomes, separate from this receptor: In cross-validation, a model built on a 13 V-J signature told ophthalmopathy apart from stable hyperthyroidism with approximately 90% sensitivity and roughly 81% specificity, and in testing the same model reached 80%/75%. Sample size was not statistically predetermined, and investigators were not blinded to group allocation. During validation, the model predicted progression to ophthalmopathy a median of roughly six months ahead of onset, with just under 71% sensitivity and almost 75% specificity. Most expanded thyroid clonotypes (frequency above 0.001) were also detected in blood, suggesting blood repertoires may reflect thyroid immune responses.

TCR beta CDR3 regions were amplified from RNA transcripts. For the first round of RT-PCR on the TCR CDR3, the HTBI primer set was used together with the Qiagen OneStep RT-PCR kit. A second multiplex PCR round built the libraries, followed by size selection and purification. The libraries were sequenced on an Illumina HiSeq2000 using paired-end 100 bp reads. The study's own analysis went as follows. SOAPnuke was used to process the raw data, with reads discarded if the reads contained adapters or uncalled bases, had a mean Phred below 15, or lacked an exact constant-primer or identifier match. COPE v1.2.5 was used to merge the high-quality paired reads, and each unique nucleotide sequence was defined as a clonotype. MiTCR v1.1 was used to align the clonotypes against IMGT TRBV, TRBD and TRBJ reference segments. The analysis included only V-J combinations with a frequency above 0.0001, which together covered around 99% of the repertoires. A TCS score was defined as the ratio between F50 (clonal expansion) and ExV (chaos), using BLOSUM62-based TCRdist between CDR3 peptides within each V-J. Welch's t-statistics and random forest reduced roughly 540 V-J features to 13, which were used in a naive Bayes classifier (R e1071). TCRdb cleaned the public reads at Q25 with fastp, built clones with MiXCR and kept in-frame beta chains. For every CDR3 protein sequence, its rows merge into one entry that carries the most common genes and DNA. These V and J calls are TCRdb output, not the study's own analysis. The sample table contains hundreds of thousands of distinct CDR3 sequences; only one count was recorded for about 15% of them. The top ten clonotypes cover just over 55% of the sample.

What was sequenced was blood. The receptor was isolated from an older woman with Graves' ophthalmopathy. Rearrangement joined TRBV2 to TRBJ2-1; TRBD1 matches 9 bases in the middle. DNA sequence: TGTGCCAGCAGACTAGAGGGGACAGGGTTAAATGAGCAGTTCTTC. Its protein product is CASRLEGTGLNEQFF.